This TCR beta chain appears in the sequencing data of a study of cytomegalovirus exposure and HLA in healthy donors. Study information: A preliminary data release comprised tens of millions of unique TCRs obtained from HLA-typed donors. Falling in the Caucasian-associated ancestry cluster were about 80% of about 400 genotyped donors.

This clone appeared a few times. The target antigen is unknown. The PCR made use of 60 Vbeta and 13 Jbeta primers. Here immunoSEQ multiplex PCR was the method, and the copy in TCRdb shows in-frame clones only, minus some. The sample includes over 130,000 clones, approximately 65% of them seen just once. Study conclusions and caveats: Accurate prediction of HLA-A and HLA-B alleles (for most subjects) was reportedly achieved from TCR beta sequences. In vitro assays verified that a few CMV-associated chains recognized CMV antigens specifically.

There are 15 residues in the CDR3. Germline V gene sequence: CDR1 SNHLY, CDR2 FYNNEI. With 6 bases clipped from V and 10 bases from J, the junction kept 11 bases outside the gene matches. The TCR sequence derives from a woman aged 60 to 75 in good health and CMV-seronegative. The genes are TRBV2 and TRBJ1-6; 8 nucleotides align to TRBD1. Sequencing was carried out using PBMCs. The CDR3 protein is CASRGRQGAGSPLHF. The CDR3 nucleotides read TGTGCCAGCAGGGGGCGGCAGGGGGCCGGGTCACCCCTCCACTTT.